This TCR beta chain emerged from a study of PD-1 blockade in mismatch repair-deficient tumors. Sequencing was performed with immunoSEQ multiplex PCR; in TCRdb, only in-frame clones are kept and a portion is missing. The table lists 10,000 or so clones, over 80% of them singletons, with about 8.8% in the top ten. Concerning this clone: Its cognate antigen is unknown. Other DNA sequences in the sample encode the same CDR3.

The study, taken as a whole, reports: About 5% of the roughly 150 peptide-expanded blood TCRs were also found in tumor.

This CDR3 contains 17 residues. The germline CDR1 and CDR2 sequences are KGHSH and LQKENI. With V trimmed by 3 bases and J by 5 bases, 12 bases remained unmatched. This sample's time point: approximately eleven-day in vitro stimulation with candidate neoantigen peptide 3. This TCR was recovered from an adult with mismatch repair-deficient cancer. The chain links TRBV18 to TRBJ1-5; 8 bases fit TRBD1. Sample: cells cultured in vitro, taken from a patient treated with pembrolizumab. CDR3 coding DNA: TGTGCCAGCTCACCTCGGGACAGGTCCTTTGAGGATCAGCCCCAGCATTTT. Its protein product is CASSPRDRSFEDQPQHF.